Listed here is a single TCR beta chain. As originally analysed: Using reference gene primer amplification, nucleated cell counts were estimated. TCRdb's table, derived via immunoSEQ multiplex PCR, lists solely in-frame clones and lacks some. D and trimming were read from the DNA, whereas the V and J calls and clone size are those reported in that table. Among roughly 280,000 clones listed, approximately 83% were seen once. This CDR3 has 13 amino acids. V dropped 4 bases and J dropped 15 bases, with 20 bases sitting between them. Germline V CDR1 and CDR2: SGHDT, YYEEEE. The entry originates in a study of blood T cell repertoires in COVID-19. At the level of the study: Sites in the United States, Italy and Spain provided acute and convalescent COVID-19 samples. In each case, the material was cDNA or gDNA derived from T cells, B-cell-depleted T cells, or PBMCs.

The sequenced material came from peripheral blood. The sequence was collected from a woman between 70 and 85 years old with acute or convalescent COVID-19. The chain has TRBV5-6 and TRBJ2-1; weak D call: TRBD2 (6 bases). The CDR3 nucleotides are TGTGCCAGCAGCCTTTGGTCGGCCGGGGGTGGGTTCTTC. Amino acids: CASSLWSAGGGFF.